Reported below is one T cell receptor (beta chain). Its antigen remains undetermined. From the cysteine through the phenylalanine, the CDR3 covers 14 amino acids. No DNA is given. The germline V gene encodes CDR1 LGHNA and CDR2 YSLEER. The data were taken from a study of T cells expressing NK-cell markers (dated by TCRdb to 2018 to 2020). Study-level background: Fewer than ten donors provided sorted CD3+CD56+NKG2C+, CD3+CD56+NKG2C- and CD3+CD56-NKG2C+ T-cell subsets, whose TCR beta-chain repertoires were profiled. Seven of the eight sequenced donors were HCMV-seropositive and one was HCMV-seronegative. Randomly selected healthy volunteers, three men and five women, were used as the eight sequenced donors. Sequencing of the libraries produced 2 x 150 bp reads on Illumina HiSeq 2000/2500, MiSeq or NextSeq.

What the research found in general, with its limitations: In more than five donors, the dominant CD3+CD56+NKG2C+ clonotypes ranked among the top 10 CD8+ clonotypes, making up about 1.0-8% of CD8+ T cells. Those dominant clonotypes were again the most abundant among CD3+CD56-NKG2C+ cells in several donors, at about 28.3-65%. Whether the expanded NKG2C-expressing T cell clones were specific for HCMV antigens remained unclear.

Instrument used: Illumina HiSeq 2000. TCR beta cDNA libraries were prepared using 5'RACE template switching, which introduced a universal primer site and unique molecular identifiers. Synthesis of cDNA was primed from the TCR beta constant segment and was followed by two consecutive PCR amplification steps. Under the source paper's analysis protocol: MIGEC was used to demultiplex reads and group the reads by UMI, and MiTCR was used to assemble and quantify clonotypes. To exclude erroneous sequences, any TCR cDNA sequence not supported by at least two reads was discarded. Downstream repertoire analysis used the tcR package, and clonotypes were matched across fractions by CDR3 nucleotide sequence plus V segment. VDJmatch was used to annotate antigen specificity against VDJdb, with one amino acid substitution in CDR3 permitted. The reads underwent TCRdb reprocessing, giving one record for each CDR3 protein sequence and no DNA. Here the V and J calls rest on TCRdb's processing, not on the authors' analysis. The table for this sample lists a few hundred thousand distinct CDR3 sequences. The top ten constitute around 0.4% of the sample.

A commercial ELISA kit detecting HCMV-specific IgG in serum was used to determine HCMV serostatus. Peripheral blood mononuclear cells were isolated from blood by Ficoll density gradient centrifugation. Material: blood T cells: a sorted CD56 or NKG2C T cell subset, CD4+ or CD8+ T cells, or bulk PBMC T cells (not recorded which). This receptor was identified in a man aged 18-30 years in good health. Donor details come from another sample of the same person, matched by shared clones. Recombination linked TRBV4-3 to TRBJ2-3; TCRdb designates TRBD1, a call that cannot be tested without DNA. The CDR3 is CASSQRQRTDTQYF.